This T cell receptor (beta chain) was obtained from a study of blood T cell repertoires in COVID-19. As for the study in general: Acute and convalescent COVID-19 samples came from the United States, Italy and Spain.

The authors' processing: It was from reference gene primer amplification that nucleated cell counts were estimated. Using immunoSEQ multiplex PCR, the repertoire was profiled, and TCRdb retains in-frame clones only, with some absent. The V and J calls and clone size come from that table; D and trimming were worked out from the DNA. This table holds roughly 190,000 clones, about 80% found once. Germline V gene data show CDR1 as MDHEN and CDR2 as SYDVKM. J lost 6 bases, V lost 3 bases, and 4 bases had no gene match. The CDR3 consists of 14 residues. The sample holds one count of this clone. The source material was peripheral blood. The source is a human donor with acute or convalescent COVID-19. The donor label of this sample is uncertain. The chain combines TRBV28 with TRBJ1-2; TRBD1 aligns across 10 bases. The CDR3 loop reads CASSLDRGVHGYTF. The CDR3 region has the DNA TGTGCCAGCAGTTTGGACAGGGGGGTCCATGGCTACACCTTC.